A selection of T cell receptor beta chains follows, all from one sample in a study of T cells in Graves' hyperthyroidism and ophthalmopathy. TCRdb re-derived calls from the multiplex PCR reads in MiXCR, one entry per CDR3 protein. The profile shows 700,000 or so distinct CDR3 sequences, about 15% of them singletons. Sequenced material: blood. Receptors were obtained from a man aged 18 to 30 with Graves' hyperthyroidism. Each CDR3 is given with its conserved first and last residue. D genes are given only for firm matches. Rows give clone size only sometimes, using once, few, many, or a class for an expanded clone.

v_call: TRBV2; d_call: TRBD1; clone_size: NA; j_call: TRBJ2-5; cdr3_nt: TGTGCCAGCGCCGTACGGGACAGGGGACAAGAGACCCAGTACTTC; cdr3_aa: CASAVRDRGQETQYF
v_call: TRBV6-2/TRBV6-3; d_call: TRBD2; clone_size: many; j_call: TRBJ2-1; cdr3_nt: TGTGCCAGCCAAGGGGCTAGCGGGAGTTATGAGCAGTTCTTC; cdr3_aa: CASQGASGSYEQFF
v_call: TRBV3-1; d_call: NA; clone_size: many; j_call: TRBJ1-2; cdr3_nt: TGTGCCAGCAGCCAAGGGGGAGGCTACACCTTC; cdr3_aa: CASSQGGGYTF
v_call: TRBV4-1; d_call: NA; clone_size: few; j_call: TRBJ2-7; cdr3_nt: TGCGCCAGCAGCTCAAACGTACAGGTAGCACCCGTCGAGCAGTACTTC; cdr3_aa: CASSSNVQVAPVEQYF
v_call: TRBV6-2/TRBV6-3; d_call: NA; clone_size: many; j_call: TRBJ2-7; cdr3_nt: TGTGCCAGCAGTTACTCGGGACTCCTGGTCGAGCAGTACTTC; cdr3_aa: CASSYSGLLVEQYF
v_call: TRBV5-1; d_call: TRBD1; clone_size: NA; j_call: TRBJ2-1; cdr3_nt: TGCGCCAGCAGCTTGGCGGACAGGCCGAGCCCCCCCAATGAGCAGCTCTTC; cdr3_aa: CASSLADRPSPPNEQLF
v_call: TRBV27; d_call: TRBD2; clone_size: NA; j_call: TRBJ2-2; cdr3_nt: TGTGCCAGCAGTTTAAACCCCGGGACTAGCGGGAGGGAAGGCACCGGGGAGCTGTTTTTT; cdr3_aa: CASSLNPGTSGREGTGELFF
v_call: TRBV7-2; d_call: NA; clone_size: few; j_call: TRBJ1-5; cdr3_nt: TGTGCCAGCAGCTTATACGGACCGAACCAGCCCCAGCATTTT; cdr3_aa: CASSLYGPNQPQHF
v_call: TRBV7-9; d_call: TRBD1; clone_size: many; j_call: TRBJ1-1; cdr3_nt: TGTGCCAGCAGCTTAGCGCTGACAGGGGTAGACCCTGAAGCTTTCTTT; cdr3_aa: CASSLALTGVDPEAFF
v_call: TRBV4-3; d_call: NA; clone_size: NA; j_call: TRBJ1-4; cdr3_nt: TGCGTCAGCAGCCAAGGGCGACGGTTCACAACTAATGAAAAACTGTTTTTT; cdr3_aa: CVSSQGRRFTTNEKLFF
v_call: TRBV5-5; d_call: TRBD1; clone_size: NA; j_call: TRBJ1-5; cdr3_nt: TGTGCCAGCAGCCCGGGCGGGGACAGGGGTGAACAGCCCCAGCATTTT; cdr3_aa: CASSPGGDRGEQPQHF
v_call: TRBV20-1; d_call: TRBD2; clone_size: NA; j_call: TRBJ2-2; cdr3_nt: TGCAGTGCTAAAGCGGGAGAAACCGGGGAGCTGTTTTTT; cdr3_aa: CSAKAGETGELFF
v_call: TRBV10-2; d_call: NA; clone_size: few; j_call: TRBJ2-7; cdr3_nt: TGCGCCAGCAGTGAGATTCTCCGCCTCCCCTACGAGCAGTACTTC; cdr3_aa: CASSEILRLPYEQYF
v_call: TRBV11-2; d_call: TRBD2; clone_size: few; j_call: TRBJ2-1; cdr3_nt: TGTGCCAGCAGCTTAGATATGCTAGCGGGGAACCTCTACAATGAGCAGTTCTTC; cdr3_aa: CASSLDMLAGNLYNEQFF
v_call: TRBV28; d_call: NA; clone_size: few; j_call: TRBJ1-5; cdr3_nt: TGTGCCAGCAAGCCTAGCAATCAGCCCCAGCATTTT; cdr3_aa: CASKPSNQPQHF
v_call: TRBV4-1; d_call: TRBD1; clone_size: few; j_call: TRBJ1-2; cdr3_nt: TGCGCCAGCAGCCTGGGACAGGGGGCCCCCGGCTACACCTTC; cdr3_aa: CASSLGQGAPGYTF
v_call: TRBV18; d_call: NA; clone_size: many; j_call: TRBJ2-5; cdr3_nt: TGTGCCAGCTCACCACCGTCCCAGCGAGAGACCCAGTACTTC; cdr3_aa: CASSPPSQRETQYF
v_call: TRBV29-1; d_call: TRBD2; clone_size: few; j_call: TRBJ2-3; cdr3_nt: TGCAGCGTTGTCGGGGCGGGAGTTCGAACAGATACGCAGTATTTT; cdr3_aa: CSVVGAGVRTDTQYF
v_call: TRBV11-1; d_call: TRBD2; clone_size: many; j_call: TRBJ2-1; cdr3_nt: TGTGCCAGCAGCTTAGTGACTAGCGGGAGCGGTGAGCAGTTCTTC; cdr3_aa: CASSLVTSGSGEQFF
v_call: TRBV20-1; d_call: NA; clone_size: many; j_call: TRBJ2-1; cdr3_nt: TGCAGTGCTAGCGAGTGGGGGCACAATGAGCAGTTCTTC; cdr3_aa: CSASEWGHNEQFF
v_call: TRBV5-1; d_call: NA; clone_size: many; j_call: TRBJ2-2; cdr3_nt: TGCGCCAGCAGCCCAAACCCAGGAAACACCGGGGAGCTGTTTTTT; cdr3_aa: CASSPNPGNTGELFF
v_call: TRBV20-1; d_call: NA; clone_size: many; j_call: TRBJ1-1; cdr3_nt: TGCAGTGCTAGAGATCGGTCGGGGATGGCTGAAGCTTTCTTT; cdr3_aa: CSARDRSGMAEAFF
v_call: TRBV19; d_call: TRBD2; clone_size: few; j_call: TRBJ2-3; cdr3_nt: TGTGCCACCTCACCGGGACTAATCACAGATACGCAGTATTTT; cdr3_aa: CATSPGLITDTQYF
v_call: TRBV7-9; d_call: TRBD2; clone_size: many; j_call: TRBJ2-7; cdr3_nt: TGTGCCAGCAGCCAACTAGCGAACTCCTACGAGCAGTACTTC; cdr3_aa: CASSQLANSYEQYF
v_call: TRBV20-1; d_call: NA; clone_size: few; j_call: TRBJ2-3; cdr3_nt: TGCAGTGCCCCCTTCTCTAGCACAGATACGCAGTATTTT; cdr3_aa: CSAPFSSTDTQYF
v_call: TRBV7-9; d_call: NA; clone_size: many; j_call: TRBJ2-7; cdr3_nt: TGTGCCAGCAGCTTAGCCGGACAGTCCTACGAGCAGTACTTC; cdr3_aa: CASSLAGQSYEQYF
v_call: TRBV24-1; d_call: TRBD1; clone_size: NA; j_call: TRBJ1-5; cdr3_nt: TGTGCCACCAGTGAGCGAGGGACAGGAAGCAATCAGCCCCAGCATTTT; cdr3_aa: CATSERGTGSNQPQHF
v_call: TRBV3-1; d_call: TRBD2; clone_size: NA; j_call: TRBJ2-7; cdr3_nt: TGTGCCAGCAGCCAAGCCGGGACTAGCAGCTACTACGAGCAGTACTTC; cdr3_aa: CASSQAGTSSYYEQYF
v_call: TRBV27; d_call: TRBD2; clone_size: NA; j_call: TRBJ2-7; cdr3_nt: TGTGCCAGCAGCTTATCAAGCGGGAGATACTCCTACGAGCAGTACTTC; cdr3_aa: CASSLSSGRYSYEQYF
v_call: TRBV28; d_call: NA; clone_size: few; j_call: TRBJ1-6; cdr3_nt: TGTGCCAGCGGTTTAGGCTATAATTCACCCCTCCACTTT; cdr3_aa: CASGLGYNSPLHF
v_call: TRBV28; d_call: TRBD1; clone_size: few; j_call: TRBJ2-1; cdr3_nt: TGTGCCAGCGGACAGGGGGTTAAGAATGAGCAGTTCTTC; cdr3_aa: CASGQGVKNEQFF
v_call: TRBV15; d_call: NA; clone_size: few; j_call: TRBJ2-1; cdr3_nt: TGTGCCACCAGCAGAGAGAGAGGGAACCACAATGAGCAGTTCTTC; cdr3_aa: CATSRERGNHNEQFF
v_call: TRBV30; d_call: NA; clone_size: many; j_call: TRBJ2-1; cdr3_nt: TGTGCCTGGGGCGACAGAGGTAGGGCCTACAATGAGCAGTTCTTC; cdr3_aa: CAWGDRGRAYNEQFF
v_call: TRBV20-1; d_call: TRBD2; clone_size: many; j_call: TRBJ2-1; cdr3_nt: TGCAGTGCTAGTCCTCTACTAAAAGCGGGAGGCGACAATGAGCAGTTCTTC; cdr3_aa: CSASPLLKAGGDNEQFF
v_call: TRBV29-1; d_call: TRBD2; clone_size: few; j_call: TRBJ2-3; cdr3_nt: TGCAGCGTTAGTGGACTAGCTCCCGTTGATACGCAGTATTTT; cdr3_aa: CSVSGLAPVDTQYF
v_call: TRBV4-1; d_call: TRBD1; clone_size: few; j_call: TRBJ2-5; cdr3_nt: TGCGCCAGCAGCCCTAGTCAGGGGGCATGGGAGACCCAGTACTTC; cdr3_aa: CASSPSQGAWETQYF
v_call: TRBV6-7; d_call: NA; clone_size: few; j_call: TRBJ2-1; cdr3_nt: TGTGCCATCACGTACTGTGGGGACAATGAGCAGTTCTTC; cdr3_aa: CAITYCGDNEQFF
v_call: TRBV27; d_call: NA; clone_size: many; j_call: TRBJ1-2; cdr3_nt: TGTGCCAGCAGTCCCCGACTCGGGGCCGGCGGCTACACCTTC; cdr3_aa: CASSPRLGAGGYTF
v_call: TRBV5-6; d_call: NA; clone_size: NA; j_call: TRBJ2-7; cdr3_nt: TGTGCCAGCAGCTTGAGGATAGCCGGATCCTACGAGCAGTACTTC; cdr3_aa: CASSLRIAGSYEQYF
v_call: TRBV7-6; d_call: TRBD2; clone_size: NA; j_call: TRBJ2-1; cdr3_nt: TGTGCCAGCAGCGAAACCGCGGGAGGCTCCTACAATGAGCAGTTCTTC; cdr3_aa: CASSETAGGSYNEQFF
v_call: TRBV2; d_call: TRBD2; clone_size: few; j_call: TRBJ2-3; cdr3_nt: TGTGCCAGCAGTGGTTTTAGCGGGAGTGGTCCAGATACGCAGTATTTT; cdr3_aa: CASSGFSGSGPDTQYF
v_call: TRBV6-1; d_call: NA; clone_size: many; j_call: TRBJ1-5; cdr3_nt: TGTGCCGTACAGGGAAGCAATCAGCCCCAGCATTTT; cdr3_aa: CAVQGSNQPQHF
v_call: TRBV6-1; d_call: TRBD1; clone_size: few; j_call: TRBJ2-5; cdr3_nt: TGTGCCAGCAGTAAGGGACAGGGACCCCAAGAGACCCAGTACTTC; cdr3_aa: CASSKGQGPQETQYF
v_call: TRBV20-1; d_call: TRBD2; clone_size: NA; j_call: TRBJ2-7; cdr3_nt: TGCAGTGCGAGACCTAGCGGAAACTACGAGCAGTACTTC; cdr3_aa: CSARPSGNYEQYF
v_call: TRBV12-3/TRBV12-4; d_call: NA; clone_size: many; j_call: TRBJ2-7; cdr3_nt: TGTGCCAGCAGTTCGACAGGAACCTCCTACGAGCAGTACTTC; cdr3_aa: CASSSTGTSYEQYF
v_call: TRBV6-1; d_call: NA; clone_size: NA; j_call: TRBJ1-2; cdr3_nt: TGTGCCAGCAGTGAATCGTCGGTCAGGCCAGCTTATGGCTACACCTTC; cdr3_aa: CASSESSVRPAYGYTF
v_call: TRBV6-2/TRBV6-3; d_call: NA; clone_size: NA; j_call: TRBJ1-1; cdr3_nt: TGTGCCAGCAGGCCTTACGTATGGGGTAGGGAGAAGTTAGTTACTGAAGCTTTCTTT; cdr3_aa: CASRPYVWGREKLVTEAFF
v_call: TRBV19; d_call: NA; clone_size: few; j_call: TRBJ1-1; cdr3_nt: TGTGCCAGCAGCCCGACAGGAACGGGGACTGAAGCTTTCTTT; cdr3_aa: CASSPTGTGTEAFF
v_call: TRBV10-3; d_call: NA; clone_size: NA; j_call: TRBJ2-7; cdr3_nt: TGTGCCATCAGTGAGTCCCAGCGGAGCTCCTACGAGCAGTACTTC; cdr3_aa: CAISESQRSSYEQYF
v_call: TRBV6-1; d_call: TRBD2; clone_size: NA; j_call: TRBJ2-1; cdr3_nt: TGTGCCAGCAGACTTGGACTAGCGGGAGATAGTGAGCAGTTCTTC; cdr3_aa: CASRLGLAGDSEQFF
v_call: TRBV5-1; d_call: TRBD1; clone_size: few; j_call: TRBJ2-2; cdr3_nt: TGCGCCAGCAGCGGCACAGGGGCCAACTACACCGGGGAGCTGTTTTTT; cdr3_aa: CASSGTGANYTGELFF
v_call: TRBV27; d_call: TRBD1; clone_size: many; j_call: TRBJ1-1; cdr3_nt: TGTGCCAGCAGTTCTTCAGGGGGCTTGAACACTGAAGCTTTCTTT; cdr3_aa: CASSSSGGLNTEAFF
v_call: TRBV3-1; d_call: NA; clone_size: many; j_call: TRBJ1-4; cdr3_nt: TGTGCCAGCAGCCAAGATACAACACGGTGGGAAAAACTGTTTTTT; cdr3_aa: CASSQDTTRWEKLFF
v_call: TRBV28; d_call: NA; clone_size: many; j_call: TRBJ1-5; cdr3_nt: TGTGCCAGCCGGGGGGGGGGGAGCAATCAGCCCCAGCATTTT; cdr3_aa: CASRGGGSNQPQHF
v_call: TRBV20-1; d_call: NA; clone_size: NA; j_call: TRBJ2-7; cdr3_nt: TGCAGTGCTAGAGATGGCGGCCCTGCGTCGGGAGAGCAGTACTTC; cdr3_aa: CSARDGGPASGEQYF
v_call: TRBV18; d_call: NA; clone_size: many; j_call: TRBJ2-1; cdr3_nt: TGTGCCAGCCCCATATGGGGCGGGACCGGCAATGAGCAGTTCTTC; cdr3_aa: CASPIWGGTGNEQFF
v_call: TRBV27; d_call: NA; clone_size: many; j_call: TRBJ1-2; cdr3_nt: TGTGCCAGCAGTTGGGGAGCTAACTATGGCTACACCTTC; cdr3_aa: CASSWGANYGYTF
v_call: TRBV29-1; d_call: TRBD2; clone_size: few; j_call: TRBJ2-5; cdr3_nt: TGCAGCGTTGAAATTTTACTAGCGGGAGTTGGAGAGACCCAGTACTTC; cdr3_aa: CSVEILLAGVGETQYF
v_call: TRBV29-1; d_call: NA; clone_size: NA; j_call: TRBJ2-5; cdr3_nt: TGCAGCTTCTGGGACTTATTCGGGAAGACCCAGTACTTC; cdr3_aa: CSFWDLFGKTQYF